These 27 T cell receptor beta chains were all obtained from the same sample, sequenced in a study of T cell changes during pregnancy in multiple sclerosis. Method: immunoSEQ multiplex PCR; TCRdb's copy keeps in-frame clones and lacks some. This sample has around 57,000 clones, with 91% found just once. The sequenced sample was peripheral blood, obtained in the third trimester of pregnancy. The receptors derive from a female donor in good health, enrolled as a control in a pregnancy study.

V is TRBV7-9 and J is TRBJ2-7, with TRBD1 identical over 9 bases. This CDR3 contains 17 residues. The ends lost 6 bases at V and 4 bases at J; junction bases unmatched: 16. Per germline, CDR1 SEHNR and CDR2 FQNEAQ (reference sequence). Written as DNA, the CDR3 is TGTGCCAGCAGTGGGACAGGGCGACCAAGTACCATATACGAGCAGTACTTC. Encoded protein: CASSGTGRPSTIYEQYF.

This clone occurred once. The DNA of the CDR3 is TGCGCCAGCAGCCGAGGGGCGGCGGGGGGGCCCACCGGGGAGCTGTTTTTT. As protein: CASSRGAAGGPTGELFF. The J gene is TRBJ2-2, the V gene TRBV4-1; TRBD2 agrees at 9 bases. This CDR3 is 17 amino acids long. After removal of 4 bases from V and 4 bases from J, the junction contained 10 bases not matched to a gene. Germline values: CDR1 MGHRA, CDR2 YSYEKL.

The CDR3 nucleotides read TGTGCCAGCAGCTGGGGCGGACAGGGGCAGCTAGTAACCCAGTACTTC. It yields the protein CASSWGGQGQLVTQYF. V usage is TRBV11-2 and J usage is TRBJ2-5; 9 nucleotides line up with TRBD1. From germline, CDR1 is SGHAT and CDR2 FQNNGV. V was pared by 4 bases and J by 8 bases, with 14 bases of the junction left unmatched. This CDR3 has 16 residues.

The chain uses TRBV4-1 and TRBJ2-1, with a tentative D call TRBD2 (5 bases). The CDR3 is 15 amino acids. Germline V gene data show CDR1 as MGHRA and CDR2 as YSYEKL. Trimming removed 1 base from V and 7 bases from J, with 14 bases in between. CDR3 protein: CASSQALGGGNEQFF. The DNA of the CDR3 is TGCGCCAGCAGCCAAGCTCTCGGCGGCGGGAATGAGCAGTTCTTC.

The V and J genes are TRBV30 and TRBJ2-5; D remains ambiguous. Trimming removed 3 bases at V and 5 bases at J, with 10 bases between. Per the germline V gene, CDR1 is GTSNPN and CDR2 is SVGIG (reference sequence). The CDR3 is 12 residues long. The CDR3 sequence is CAWRENGETQYF. The CDR3 DNA is TGTGCCTGGAGGGAGAATGGGGAGACCCAGTACTTC. Looking up the rest from reference TRBV30 and TRBJ2-5 gives the full variable domain: SQTIHQWPATLVQPVGSPLSLECTVEGTSNPNLYWYRQAAGRGLQLLFYSVGIGQISSEVPQNLSASRPQDRQFILSSKKLLLSDSGFYLCAWRENGETQYFGPGTRLLVL.

This sequence joins TRBV19 and TRBJ2-7; no clear D. The CDR3 covers 12 residues. Trimming shortened V by 7 bases and J by 3 bases, and 10 bases separated the two germline ends. The V gene's germline CDR1 is LNHDA and CDR2 SQIVND (reference sequence). The DNA of the CDR3 is TGTGCCAGTATCGGCAGGAACTACGAGCAGTACTTC. Translating it yields CASIGRNYEQYF.

This chain uses TRBV2 with TRBJ2-5; D gene uncertain. The V and J ends lost 6 bases and 2 bases respectively, with 4 bases between them. CDR1 is SNHLY, CDR2 FYNNEI, per germline. The CDR3 loop spans 11 amino acids. In nucleotides, the CDR3 is TGTGCCAGCAGCATGCAAGAGACCCAGTACTTC. Translating gives CASSMQETQYF.

Notes on this clone: One junction end does not reproduce the germline sequence, and a read error may be involved. Within the sample, other DNA sequences also encode this same CDR3. The chain has TRBV4-1 and TRBJ2-2, with D possibly TRBD2 on 5 matching bases. CDR1 is MGHRA, CDR2 YSYEKL, per germline. CDR3 length equals 13 residues. The CDR3, as DNA: TGCGCCAGCAGCCATATGAACACCGGGGAGCTATTTTTT. As protein: CASSHMNTGELFF.

The chain carries TRBV12-2 and TRBJ2-3; the table's D gene call, TRBD1, was not cross checked with the DNA. TRBV12-2 corresponds to a pseudogene. The CDR3 has 15 amino acids. CDR3 DNA: TGTGCAAGTCGCTTATTGGGACAGGCCACAGATACGCAGTATTTT. It codes for CASRLLGQATDTQYF.

This sequence joins TRBV12-5 and TRBJ1-4; 7 bases agree with TRBD1. The length of the CDR3 is 14 residues. Germline V CDR1 and CDR2: LGHNT, FRNRAP. V lost 6 bases and J lost 4; bases outside the gene matches: 5. CDR3 region: CASGRGQHNEKLFF. The CDR3, as DNA: TGTGCTAGTGGCAGGGGACAGCATAATGAAAAACTGTTTTTT.

This sequence joins TRBV11-2 and TRBJ2-3; no firm D call. This CDR3 has 14 amino acids. Per the germline V gene, CDR1 is SGHAT and CDR2 is FQNNGV. The V end was cut by 5 bases, the J end by 1 base, with 10 bases between. CDR3 sequence (DNA): TGTGCCAGCAGCCTGCTAACGGGCACAGATACGCAGTATTTT. Its translation is CASSLLTGTDTQYF.

This rearrangement joins TRBV5-4 to TRBJ1-2; no firm D call. Per germline, CDR1 SGHNT and CDR2 YYREEE (reference sequence). The CDR3 is 13 residues long. Trimming pared 5 bases from V and 6 bases from J, leaving 14 bases between. The CDR3 region has the DNA TGTGCCAGCAGTCGATTAGGGAGGCATGGCTACACCTTC. This gives the protein CASSRLGRHGYTF. Filled out from reference TRBV5-4 and TRBJ1-2, the complete variable domain reads ETGVTQSPTHLIKTRGQQVTLRCSSQSGHNTVSWYQQALGQGPQFIFQYYREEENGRGNFPPRFSGLQFPNYSSELNVNALELDDSALYLCASSRLGRHGYTFGSGTRLTVV.

The gene calls are TRBV28 and TRBJ1-2; 7 positions match TRBD1. Germline values: CDR1 MDHEN, CDR2 SYDVKM. The CDR3 spans 13 residues. The junction had 9 bases not matched to a gene; V was cut back by 6 bases and J by 8 bases. CDR3 in DNA: TGTGCCAGCAGGATTGACAGGGTAGGGGGCTACACCTTC. Its protein is CASRIDRVGGYTF.

This clone was observed a single time. This sequence joins TRBV19 and TRBJ1-1, with D hard to call. Trimming stripped 1 base from V and 0 bases from J, with 3 bases between. The V gene's germline CDR1 is LNHDA and CDR2 SQIVND (reference sequence). CDR3 length: 13 residues. CDR3 residues: CASSIVLNTEAFF. CDR3 bases: TGTGCCAGTAGTATAGTCTTGAACACTGAAGCTTTCTTT.

This clone appeared a single time. V usage is TRBV2 and J usage is TRBJ2-7; 7 bases align to TRBD2. The CDR3 is 16 residues long. V was clipped by 3 bases and J by 7 bases; unmatched bases: 15. Per the germline V gene, CDR1 is SNHLY and CDR2 is FYNNEI. CDR3 nucleotide sequence: TGTGCCAGCAGTGACCCCGCCGGGACTACCCGTCGGGAGCAGTACTTC. Its protein product is CASSDPAGTTRREQYF.

The V call is TRBV7-9, the J call TRBJ1-5; a possible D gene is TRBD1 (6 bases). This CDR3 is built from 15 residues. Germline loops: CDR1 SEHNR, CDR2 FQNEAQ (reference sequence). Between the trimmed V and J ends, which lost 0 bases and 4 bases, there was a span of 10 bases. In DNA, the CDR3 is TGTGCCAGCAGCTTAGCGACAGGACCTAATCAGCCCCAGCATTTT. Protein sequence: CASSLATGPNQPQHF.

V usage is TRBV7-9 and J usage is TRBJ2-4; 11 bases are a match to TRBD2. The V segment lost 5 bases and the J segment 5 bases; nucleotides outside the gene matches: 5. This CDR3 has 15 amino acids. Germline V gene sequence: CDR1 SEHNR, CDR2 FQNEAQ (reference sequence). DNA of the CDR3: TGTGCCAGCAGCCCATCGGGACTAGCGGAAAACATTCAGTACTTC. This encodes CASSPSGLAENIQYF.

The rearrangement joins TRBV19 to TRBJ1-2; 7 nucleotides line up with TRBD1. CDR1 is LNHDA, CDR2 SQIVND, per germline (reference sequence). The CDR3 is 14 amino acids. V trimming: 6 bases; J trimming: 2 bases; junction bases outside the gene matches: 6. The CDR3 DNA reads TGTGCCAGTAGGGAGACAGGGCTAAACTATGGCTACACCTTC. Translation: CASRETGLNYGYTF.

The CDR3 bases are TGTGCCAGCAGCTTAGAGGTTAGGGGCGAGCAGTTCTTC. Translating it yields CASSLEVRGEQFF. This chain uses TRBV7-9 with TRBJ2-1; D possibly corresponds to TRBD1 (5 bases). Trimming removed 1 base at V and 10 bases at J, with 11 bases between. The V gene's germline CDR1 is SEHNR and CDR2 FQNEAQ (reference sequence). The CDR3 is made up of 13 amino acids.

This clone was picked up one time. The chain couples TRBV2 to TRBJ2-7, with 7 bases lining up with TRBD2. This CDR3 has 13 residues. With 7 bases clipped from V and 2 bases from J, the junction kept 5 bases outside the gene matches. From germline, CDR1 is SNHLY and CDR2 FYNNEI. CDR3 sequence: CASKRDVTYEQYF. As DNA, the CDR3 is TGTGCCAGCAAGCGGGACGTGACCTACGAGCAGTACTTC.

The V call is TRBV6-1, the J call TRBJ2-3; 8 bases line up with TRBD2. The CDR3 extends over 13 amino acids. CDR1 and CDR2 (germline): MNHNS, SASEGT. V lost 7 bases and J lost 5; bases outside the gene matches: 5. The CDR3 DNA sequence: TGTGCCAGCACGAGCGGGGGAGGAGATACGCAGTATTTT. This codes for CASTSGGGDTQYF.

CDR3 nucleotides: TGTGCCAGTACCATCTGGGGACAGGTCTCTGGAAACACCATATATTTT. It is translated as CASTIWGQVSGNTIYF. The chain carries TRBV19 and TRBJ1-3; TRBD1 matches 8 bases. Germline V gene lookup returns CDR1 LNHDA and CDR2 SQIVND (reference sequence). V shed 7 bases, J shed 0 bases, and the junction held 8 bases outside the gene matches. There are 16 residues in the CDR3. The variable domain in full, with the rest retrieved from reference TRBV19 and TRBJ1-3, is DGGITQSPKYLFRKEGQNVTLSCEQNLNHDAMYWYRQDPGQGLRLIYYSQIVNDFQKGDIAEGYSVSREKKESFPLTVTSAQKNPTAFYLCASTIWGQVSGNTIYFGEGSWLTVV.

This rearrangement joins TRBV14 to TRBJ2-4, with TRBD1 identical over 7 bases. The CDR3 runs 15 residues. Per the germline V gene, CDR1 is SGHDN and CDR2 is FVKESK. The V gene end was trimmed by 2 bases and the J gene end by 5 bases; junction bases not matched to a gene: 6. The CDR3: CASSQIRDRENIQYF. CDR3 coding DNA: TGTGCCAGCAGCCAAATCCGGGACAGAGAAAACATTCAGTACTTC.

V usage is TRBV5-1 and J usage is TRBJ1-4; D perhaps matches TRBD1 (5 bases). CDR3 size: 14 residues. CDR1 and CDR2 (germline): SGHRS, YFSETQ. V lost 1 base, J lost 8 bases, and 12 bases lay in between. In nucleotides, the CDR3 is TGCGCCAGCAGCTTGATGGGGACTAGCGAAAAACTGTTTTTT. Translation: CASSLMGTSEKLFF.

The chain recombines TRBV5-6 with TRBJ2-2, with D maybe TRBD1 (5 bases). The CDR3 runs 15 residues. CDR1 SGHDT and CDR2 YYEEEE come from the germline V gene. The V gene lost 0 bases and the J gene lost 6 bases, with 12 bases spanning the gap. The CDR3 DNA is TGTGCCAGCAGCTTGGTCGGGTGGGGCTCCGGGGAGCTGTTTTTT. This gives the protein CASSLVGWGSGELFF.

The chain uses TRBV27 and TRBJ2-7; tentatively, D is TRBD1 (6 bases). V lost 4 bases and J 3 bases, leaving 13 bases between the germline ends. The CDR3 loop spans 14 amino acids. Germline V gene sequence: CDR1 MNHEY, CDR2 SMNVEV (reference sequence). The CDR3 nucleotides are TGTGCCAGCAGTTGGTCGGGACAAGTCTACGAGCAGTACTTC. This sequence encodes CASSWSGQVYEQYF.

V is TRBV6-1 and J is TRBJ2-3; 10 nucleotides align to TRBD2. Germline V gives CDR1 MNHNS, CDR2 SASEGT. This CDR3 region has 15 residues. V was pared by 7 bases and J by 2 bases, with 6 bases of the junction left unmatched. Here the CDR3 reads CASKGLAGDTDTQYF. The CDR3 coding sequence is TGTGCCAGCAAGGGGCTAGCGGGAGACACAGATACGCAGTATTTT.